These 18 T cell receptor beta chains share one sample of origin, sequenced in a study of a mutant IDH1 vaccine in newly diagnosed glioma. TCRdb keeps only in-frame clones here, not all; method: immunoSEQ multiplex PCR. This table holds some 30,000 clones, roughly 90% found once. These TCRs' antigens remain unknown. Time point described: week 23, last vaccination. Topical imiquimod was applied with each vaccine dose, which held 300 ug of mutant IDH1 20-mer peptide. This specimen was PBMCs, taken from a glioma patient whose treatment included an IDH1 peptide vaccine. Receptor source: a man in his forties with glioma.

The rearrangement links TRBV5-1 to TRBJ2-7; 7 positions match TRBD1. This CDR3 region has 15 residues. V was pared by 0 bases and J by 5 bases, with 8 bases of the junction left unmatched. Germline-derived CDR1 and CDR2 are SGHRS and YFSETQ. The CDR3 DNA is TGCGCCAGCAGCTTGGGAGGGGGCGTTTTGAACGAGCAGTACGTC. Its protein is CASSLGGGVLNEQYV.

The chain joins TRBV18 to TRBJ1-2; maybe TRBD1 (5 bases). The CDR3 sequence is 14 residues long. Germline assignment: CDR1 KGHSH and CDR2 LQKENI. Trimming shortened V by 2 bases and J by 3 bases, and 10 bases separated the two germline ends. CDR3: CASSPGGKDYGYTF. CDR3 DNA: TGTGCCAGCTCACCAGGGGGAAAGGACTATGGCTACACCTTC.

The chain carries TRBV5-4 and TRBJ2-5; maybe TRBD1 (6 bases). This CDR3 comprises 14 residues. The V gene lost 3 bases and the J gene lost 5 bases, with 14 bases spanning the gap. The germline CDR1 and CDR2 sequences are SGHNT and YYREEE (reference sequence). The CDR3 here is CASSSQGVGETQYF. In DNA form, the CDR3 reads TGTGCCAGCAGCTCACAGGGAGTAGGGGAGACCCAGTACTTC.

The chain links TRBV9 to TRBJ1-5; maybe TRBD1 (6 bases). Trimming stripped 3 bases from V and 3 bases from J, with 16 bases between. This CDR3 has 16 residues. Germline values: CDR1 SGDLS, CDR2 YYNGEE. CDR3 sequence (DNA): TGTGCCAGCAGCGGGGGGAATGGGGACACCAATCAGCCCCAGCATTTT. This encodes CASSGGNGDTNQPQHF.

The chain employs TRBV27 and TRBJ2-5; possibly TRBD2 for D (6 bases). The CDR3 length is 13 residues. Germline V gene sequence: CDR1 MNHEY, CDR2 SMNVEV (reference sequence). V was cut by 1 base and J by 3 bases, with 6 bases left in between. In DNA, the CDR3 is TGTGCCAGCAGTTTATGGGGGGAAGAGACCCAGTACTTC. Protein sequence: CASSLWGEETQYF.

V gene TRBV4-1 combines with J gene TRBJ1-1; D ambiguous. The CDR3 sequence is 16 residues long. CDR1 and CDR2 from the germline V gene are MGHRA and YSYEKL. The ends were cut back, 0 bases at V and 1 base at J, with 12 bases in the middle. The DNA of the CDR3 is TGCGCCAGCAGCCAAGAGCCCGGGATAGAGAACACTGAAGCTTTCTTT. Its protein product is CASSQEPGIENTEAFF.

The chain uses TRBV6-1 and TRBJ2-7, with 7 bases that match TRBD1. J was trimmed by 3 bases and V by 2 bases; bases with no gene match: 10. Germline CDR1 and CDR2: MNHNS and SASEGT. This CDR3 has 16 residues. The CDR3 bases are TGTGCCAGCAGTGAATTGGGACAGTCCGCTTTCTACGAGCAGTACGTC. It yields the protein CASSELGQSAFYEQYV.

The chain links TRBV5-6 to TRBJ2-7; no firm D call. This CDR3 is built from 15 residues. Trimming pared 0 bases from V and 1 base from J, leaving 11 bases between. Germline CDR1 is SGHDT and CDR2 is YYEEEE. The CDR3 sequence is CASSLVGSHSYEQYV. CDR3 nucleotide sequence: TGTGCCAGCAGCTTGGTTGGGTCGCATTCCTACGAGCAGTACGTC.

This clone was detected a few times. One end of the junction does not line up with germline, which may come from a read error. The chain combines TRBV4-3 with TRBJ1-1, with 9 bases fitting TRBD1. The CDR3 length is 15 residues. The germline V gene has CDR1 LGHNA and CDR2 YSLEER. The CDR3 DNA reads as TGCGCCAGCAGCGAAGACAGGGGGACCAACACTGAAGCTTTCTTT. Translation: CASSEDRGTNTEAFF.

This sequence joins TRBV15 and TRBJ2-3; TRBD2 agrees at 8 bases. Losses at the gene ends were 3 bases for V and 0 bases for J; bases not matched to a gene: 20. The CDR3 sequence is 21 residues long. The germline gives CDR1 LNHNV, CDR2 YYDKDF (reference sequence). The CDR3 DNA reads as TGTGCCACCAGCAGGGATGCAGGGATAGCGGGATCTAAAACTAGCACAGATACGCAGTATTTT. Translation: CATSRDAGIAGSKTSTDTQYF.

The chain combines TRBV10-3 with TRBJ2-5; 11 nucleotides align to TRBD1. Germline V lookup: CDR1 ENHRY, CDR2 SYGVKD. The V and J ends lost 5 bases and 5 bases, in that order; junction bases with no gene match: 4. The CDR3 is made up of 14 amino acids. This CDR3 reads CAISWTGGAETQYF. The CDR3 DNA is TGTGCCATCAGTTGGACAGGGGGCGCGGAGACCCAGTACTTC.

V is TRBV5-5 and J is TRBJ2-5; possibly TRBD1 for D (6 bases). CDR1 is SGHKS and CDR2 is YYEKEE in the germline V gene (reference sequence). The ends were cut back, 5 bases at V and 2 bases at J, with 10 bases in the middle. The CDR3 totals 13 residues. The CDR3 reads CASRGQGQETQYF. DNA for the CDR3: TGTGCCAGCAGGGGCCAGGGGCAAGAGACCCAGTACTTC.

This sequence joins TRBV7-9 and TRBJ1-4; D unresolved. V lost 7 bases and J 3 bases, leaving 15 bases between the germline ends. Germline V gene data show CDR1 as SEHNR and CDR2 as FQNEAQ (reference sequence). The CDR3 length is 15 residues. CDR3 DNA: TGTGCCAGCACCCCTCGGGCCCTCGCTAATGAAAAACTGTTTTTT. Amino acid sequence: CASTPRALANEKLFF.

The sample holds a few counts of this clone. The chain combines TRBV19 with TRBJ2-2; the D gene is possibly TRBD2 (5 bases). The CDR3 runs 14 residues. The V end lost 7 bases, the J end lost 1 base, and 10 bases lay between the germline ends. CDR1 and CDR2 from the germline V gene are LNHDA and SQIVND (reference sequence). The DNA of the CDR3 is TGTGCCAGTAAAACCAGCGGGAACACCGGGGAGCTGTTTTTT. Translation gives CASKTSGNTGELFF.

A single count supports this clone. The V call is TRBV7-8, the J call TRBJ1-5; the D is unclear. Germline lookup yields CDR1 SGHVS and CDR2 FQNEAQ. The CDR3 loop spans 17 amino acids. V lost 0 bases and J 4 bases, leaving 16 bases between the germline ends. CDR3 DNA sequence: TGTGCCAGCAGCTTAGCCATCAATTCTTATGTAAATCAGCCCCAGCATTTT. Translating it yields CASSLAINSYVNQPQHF. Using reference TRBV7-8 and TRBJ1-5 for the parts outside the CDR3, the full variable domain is GAGVSQSPRYKVAKRGQDVALRCDPISGHVSLFWYQQALGQGPEFLTYFQNEAQLDKSGLPSDRFFAERPEGSVSTLKIQRTQQEDSAVYLCASSLAINSYVNQPQHFGDGTRLSIL.

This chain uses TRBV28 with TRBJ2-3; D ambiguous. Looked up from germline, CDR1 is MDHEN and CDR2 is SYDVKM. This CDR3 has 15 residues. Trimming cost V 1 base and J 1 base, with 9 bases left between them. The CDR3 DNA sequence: TGTGCCAGCAGTTTATCCCAGCACCGCACAGATACGCAGTATTTT. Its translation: CASSLSQHRTDTQYF.

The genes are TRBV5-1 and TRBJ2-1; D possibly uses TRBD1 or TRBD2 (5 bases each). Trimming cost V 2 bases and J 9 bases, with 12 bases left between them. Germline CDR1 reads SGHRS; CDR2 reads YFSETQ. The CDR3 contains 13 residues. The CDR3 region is CASSFGSGREQFF. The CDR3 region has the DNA TGCGCCAGCAGCTTTGGCTCGGGACGTGAGCAGTTCTTC.

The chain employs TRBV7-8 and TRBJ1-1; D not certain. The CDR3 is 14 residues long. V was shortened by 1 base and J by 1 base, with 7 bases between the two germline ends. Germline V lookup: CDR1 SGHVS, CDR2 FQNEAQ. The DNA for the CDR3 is TGTGCCAGCAGCTTAGGCCAGGCGAACACTGAAGCTTTCTTT. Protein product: CASSLGQANTEAFF.